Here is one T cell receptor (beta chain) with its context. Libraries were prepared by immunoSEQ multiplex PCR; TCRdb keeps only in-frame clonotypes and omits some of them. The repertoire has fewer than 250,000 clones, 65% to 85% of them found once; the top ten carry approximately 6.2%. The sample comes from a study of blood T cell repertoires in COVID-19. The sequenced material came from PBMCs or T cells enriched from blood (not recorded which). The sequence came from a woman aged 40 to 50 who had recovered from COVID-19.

The CDR3 loop is CASSQSGTGNQPQHF. CDR3 bases: TGTGCCAGCAGCCAATCCGGGACAGGCAATCAGCCCCAGCATTTT. The chain has TRBV5-6 and TRBJ1-5; 7 bases are shared with TRBD1. The ends lost 4 bases at V and 2 bases at J; junction bases unmatched: 6. Germline V CDR1 and CDR2: SGHDT, YYEEEE. The CDR3 runs to 15 residues.